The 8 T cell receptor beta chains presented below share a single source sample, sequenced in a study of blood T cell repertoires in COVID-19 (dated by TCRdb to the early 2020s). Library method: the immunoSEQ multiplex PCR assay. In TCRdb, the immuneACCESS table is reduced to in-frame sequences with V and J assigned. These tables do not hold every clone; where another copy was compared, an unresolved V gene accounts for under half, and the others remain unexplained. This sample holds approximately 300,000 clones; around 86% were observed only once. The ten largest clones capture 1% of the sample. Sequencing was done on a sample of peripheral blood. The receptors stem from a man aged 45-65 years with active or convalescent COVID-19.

The CDR3 nucleotides are TGCGCCAGCAGCACAAGGACAGGGGAAAGTGACGAGCAGTACTTC. The encoded protein is CASSTRTGESDEQYF. The J gene is TRBJ2-7, the V gene TRBV5-1, with TRBD1 matching 9 bases. This CDR3 is built from 15 residues. Trimming removed 4 bases from V and 5 bases from J; junction bases left unmatched: 10. CDR1 SGHRS and CDR2 YFSETQ come from the germline V gene.

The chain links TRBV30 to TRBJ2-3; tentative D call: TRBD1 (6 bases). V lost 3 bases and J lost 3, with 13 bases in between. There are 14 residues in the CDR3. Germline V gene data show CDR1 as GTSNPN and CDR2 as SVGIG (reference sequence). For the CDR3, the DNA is TGTGCCTGGAGCCCAGGACAGATAACAGATACGCAGTATTTT. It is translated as CAWSPGQITDTQYF.

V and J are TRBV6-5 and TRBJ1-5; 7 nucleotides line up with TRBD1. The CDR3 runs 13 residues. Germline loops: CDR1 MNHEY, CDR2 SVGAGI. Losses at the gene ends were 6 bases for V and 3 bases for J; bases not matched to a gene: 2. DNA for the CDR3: TGTGCCAGCAGAAGGGGGCTCAATCAGCCCCAGCATTTT. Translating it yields CASRRGLNQPQHF.

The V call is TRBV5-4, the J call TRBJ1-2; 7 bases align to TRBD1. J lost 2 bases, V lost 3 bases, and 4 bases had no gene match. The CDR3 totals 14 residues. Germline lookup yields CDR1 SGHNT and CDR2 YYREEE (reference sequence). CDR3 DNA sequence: TGTGCCAGCAGCTGGGGGGACAGCAACTATGGCTACACCTTC. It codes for CASSWGDSNYGYTF.

CDR3 sequence reads: CASSASGGGPYEQYF. The CDR3 region has the DNA TGTGCCAGCAGCGCGAGCGGAGGGGGCCCCTACGAGCAGTACTTC. The chain is built from TRBV7-2 and TRBJ2-7, with D perhaps matching TRBD1 (7 bases). The CDR3 runs 15 residues. Trimming pared 5 bases from V and 2 bases from J, leaving 16 bases between. CDR1 is SGHTA and CDR2 is FQGNSA in the germline V gene.

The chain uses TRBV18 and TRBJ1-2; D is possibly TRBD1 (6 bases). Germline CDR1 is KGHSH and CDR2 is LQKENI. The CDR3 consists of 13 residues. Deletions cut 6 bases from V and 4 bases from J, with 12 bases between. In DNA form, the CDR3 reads TGTGCCAGCTCGCCGACAGGCCGCTATGGCTACACCTTC. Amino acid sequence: CASSPTGRYGYTF.

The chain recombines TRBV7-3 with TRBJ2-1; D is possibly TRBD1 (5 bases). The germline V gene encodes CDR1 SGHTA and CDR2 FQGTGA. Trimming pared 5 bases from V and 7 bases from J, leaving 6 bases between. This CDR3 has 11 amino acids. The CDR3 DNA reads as TGTGCCAGCAGCCCAGGGAATGAGCAGTTCTTC. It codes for CASSPGNEQFF.

As DNA, the CDR3 is TGTGCCAGCAGCTTTAAGGACAGGGATAACTATGGCTACACCTTC. Encoded protein: CASSFKDRDNYGYTF. This rearrangement joins TRBV5-4 to TRBJ1-2, with TRBD1 matching 8 bases. The germline CDR1 and CDR2 sequences are SGHNT and YYREEE (reference sequence). V trimming: 2 bases; J trimming: 1 base; junction bases outside the gene matches: 4. There are 15 residues in the CDR3.